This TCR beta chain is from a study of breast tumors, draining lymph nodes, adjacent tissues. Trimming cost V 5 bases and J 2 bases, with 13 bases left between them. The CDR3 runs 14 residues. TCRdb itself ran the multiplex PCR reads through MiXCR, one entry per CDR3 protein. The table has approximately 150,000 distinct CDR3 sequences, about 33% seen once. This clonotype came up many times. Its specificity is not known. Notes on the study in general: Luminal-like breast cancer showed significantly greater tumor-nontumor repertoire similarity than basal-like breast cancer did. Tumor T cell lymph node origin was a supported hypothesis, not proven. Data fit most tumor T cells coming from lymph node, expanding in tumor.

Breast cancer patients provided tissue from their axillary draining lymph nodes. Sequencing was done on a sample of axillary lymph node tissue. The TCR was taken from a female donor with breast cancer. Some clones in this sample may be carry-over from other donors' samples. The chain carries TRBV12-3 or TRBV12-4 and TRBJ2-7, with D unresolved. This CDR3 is CASSPRTSTYEQYF. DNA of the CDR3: TGTGCCAGCAGTCCCCGCACATCAACCTACGAGCAGTACTTC.